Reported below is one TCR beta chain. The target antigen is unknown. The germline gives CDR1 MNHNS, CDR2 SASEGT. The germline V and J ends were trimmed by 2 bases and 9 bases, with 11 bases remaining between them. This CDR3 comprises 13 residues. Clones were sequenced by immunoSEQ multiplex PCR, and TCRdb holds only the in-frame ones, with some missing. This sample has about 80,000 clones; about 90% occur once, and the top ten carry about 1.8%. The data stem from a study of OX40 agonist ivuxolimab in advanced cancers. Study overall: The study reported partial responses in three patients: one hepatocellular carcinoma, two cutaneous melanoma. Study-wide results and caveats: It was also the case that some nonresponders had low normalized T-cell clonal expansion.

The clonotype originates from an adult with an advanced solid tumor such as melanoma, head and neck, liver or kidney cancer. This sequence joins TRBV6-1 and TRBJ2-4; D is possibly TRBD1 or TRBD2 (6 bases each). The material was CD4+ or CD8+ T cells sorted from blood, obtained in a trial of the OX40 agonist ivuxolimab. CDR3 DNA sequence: TGTGCCAGCAGTGAATCCGGGGGCCGCATTCAGTACTTC. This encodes CASSESGGRIQYF.